One and the same sample provided the 20 T cell receptor beta chains below, sequenced in a study of CD8+ T cells in alopecia areata. Treatment here: oral pan-JAK inhibitor, 5-10 mg twice daily. In alopecia areata patients, both lesional scalp punch biopsies and peripheral blood were collected. In each case, RNA was isolated and then reverse transcribed into cDNA as the sequencing template. Sequencing was performed with immunoSEQ multiplex PCR; in TCRdb, only in-frame clones are kept and a portion is missing. The sample contains around 21,000 clones, 50% to 60% of which appear only once. Sample: skin, taken at week 4, from a patient treated with tofacitinib. These receptors were collected from a human donor with alopecia areata.

V gene TRBV4-3 combines with J gene TRBJ1-4; 8 bases agree with TRBD1. Trimming cost V 3 bases and J 2 bases; bases outside gene matches: 14. The germline V gene has CDR1 LGHNA and CDR2 YSLEER. The CDR3 loop spans 19 amino acids. The CDR3 DNA reads TGCGCCAGCAGCCAGGAGGACGGGACAGGTAGTGCCACTAATGAAAAACTGTTTTTT. As protein: CASSQEDGTGSATNEKLFF.

This clone has only a few counts. J is TRBJ2-2 and V is TRBV4-1; 7 positions match TRBD1. V was pared by 0 bases and J by 1 base, with 14 bases of the junction left unmatched. This CDR3 spans 20 amino acids. From germline, CDR1 is MGHRA and CDR2 YSYEKL. CDR3 region: CASSQDVGDRAKRNTGELFF. The CDR3 coding sequence is TGCGCCAGCAGCCAAGATGTGGGAGACAGGGCGAAGAGGAACACCGGGGAGCTGTTTTTT.

The V gene is TRBV7-2, the J gene TRBJ2-5; D gene ambiguous. Looked up from germline, CDR1 is SGHTA and CDR2 is FQGNSA. The CDR3 length is 12 residues. V lost 4 bases and J lost 4, with 7 bases in between. This chain's CDR3 is CASSYAGETQYF. DNA of the CDR3: TGTGCCAGCAGCTACGCAGGAGAGACCCAGTACTTC.

With regard to this clone: The germline gene is not matched at one end of the junction; a read error may be the cause. V and J are TRBV6-1 and TRBJ1-5; a possible D gene is TRBD1 (6 bases). The CDR3 loop spans 12 amino acids. Germline CDR1 MNHNS, CDR2 SASEGT. CDR3 nucleotide sequence: TGTGCCAGCAGTAGGGACAATCAGCCCCGGCATTTT. It encodes CASSRDNQPRHF.

This clone has just one count. A far larger clone lies a single base away; this is likely a read error. No conserved phenylalanine or tryptophan ends this CDR3, so it is likely a read error. V usage is TRBV5-6 and J usage is TRBJ1-1; D may be TRBD1 (5 bases). CDR1 is SGHDT and CDR2 is YYEEEE in the germline V gene. V lost 1 base and J lost 0, with 16 bases in between. This CDR3 has 17 residues. CDR3: CASSLIGFGAMNTEAFS. The CDR3 coding sequence is TGTGCCAGCAGCTTGATCGGGTTTGGGGCCATGAACACTGAAGCTTTCTCT.

J is TRBJ2-6 and V is TRBV7-2; D remains ambiguous. V was shortened by 0 bases and J by 0 bases, with 3 bases between the two germline ends. This CDR3 is 15 amino acids long. The germline gives CDR1 SGHTA, CDR2 FQGNSA. Here the CDR3 reads CASSLAPSGANVLTF. The CDR3, as DNA: TGTGCCAGCAGCTTAGCTCCCTCTGGGGCCAACGTCCTGACTTTC.

The V call is TRBV27, the J call TRBJ1-1; 7 bases fit TRBD1. With 3 bases clipped from V and 3 bases from J, the junction kept 13 bases outside the gene matches. Per germline, CDR1 MNHEY and CDR2 SMNVEV (reference sequence). This CDR3 is 17 amino acids long. Written as DNA, the CDR3 is TGTGCCAGCAGTTTGTTTTGGGCGCCAGACAGGGACACTGAAGCTTTCTTT. This gives the protein CASSLFWAPDRDTEAFF.

In its sample, this clone was seen once. The chain couples TRBV18 to TRBJ1-1; D might be TRBD1 (5 bases). The CDR3 is 14 residues long. CDR1 and CDR2 from the germline V gene are KGHSH and LQKENI. Trimming removed 4 bases from V and 6 bases from J, with 15 bases in between. CDR3 DNA sequence: TGTGCCAGCTCACGCGGGACCCCCCGGTCTGAAGCTTTCTTT. As protein: CASSRGTPRSEAFF.

The V call is TRBV10-3, the J call TRBJ2-5; TRBD2 is a possible D gene (6 bases). V lost 6 bases to trimming and J lost 5 bases, with 16 bases between them. The germline V gene encodes CDR1 ENHRY and CDR2 SYGVKD. The CDR3 sequence is 14 residues long. CDR3 in DNA: TGTGCCATCAGGGGGACTCAGGTGACGGAGACCCAGTACTTC. Its protein product is CAIRGTQVTETQYF.

The chain is built from TRBV5-1 and TRBJ1-1; 7 positions match TRBD1. This CDR3 has 15 amino acids. The germline V gene has CDR1 SGHRS and CDR2 YFSETQ. V trimming: 5 bases; J trimming: 6 bases; junction bases outside the gene matches: 13. The CDR3 protein is CASREVYRGNAEAFF. The CDR3 nucleotides read TGCGCCAGCAGGGAGGTCTACAGGGGTAACGCTGAAGCTTTCTTT.

CDR3 coding DNA: TGTGCCAGCAAATTACCGGGACAGGTCACTGAAGCTTTCTTT. Translated, it gives CASKLPGQVTEAFF. The rearrangement joins TRBV27 to TRBJ1-1; TRBD1 agrees at 8 bases. With V trimmed by 7 bases and J by 4 bases, 8 bases remained unmatched. The CDR3 loop spans 14 amino acids. In germline, CDR1 is MNHEY, CDR2 SMNVEV (reference sequence).

This clone turned up a few times. CDR3 sequence: CASSLRLAGGPMLDTQYF. CDR3 DNA sequence: TGTGCCAGCAGCTTGCGTCTGGCGGGGGGGCCCATGTTAGATACGCAGTATTTT. The chain employs TRBV5-5 and TRBJ2-3; 9 nucleotides agree with TRBD2. Germline lookup yields CDR1 SGHKS and CDR2 YYEKEE (reference sequence). The CDR3 contains 18 residues. The V gene end was trimmed by 1 base and the J gene end by 5 bases; junction bases not matched to a gene: 14.

Here the CDR3 reads CASSLSFGGPGANVLTF. The CDR3 DNA is TGTGCCAGCAGCTTATCATTTGGGGGTCCTGGGGCCAACGTCCTGACTTTC. The chain uses TRBV7-9 and TRBJ2-6, with D possibly called TRBD1 or TRBD2 (5 bases each). With 2 bases removed from V and 2 bases from J, the gap between germline ends came to 13 bases. The CDR3 extends over 17 amino acids. Looked up from germline, CDR1 is SEHNR and CDR2 is FQNEAQ (reference sequence).

J is TRBJ2-2 and V is TRBV15; D remains unclear. CDR3 length equals 14 residues. Germline V gives CDR1 LNHNV, CDR2 YYDKDF (reference sequence). Between the trimmed V and J ends, which lost 3 bases and 6 bases, there was a span of 11 bases. Written as DNA, the CDR3 is TGTGCCACCAGCAGGGATGGGTCAGCCGGGGAGCTGTTTTTT. Translation: CATSRDGSAGELFF.

The CDR3 DNA reads as TGTGCCAGCAGTCAGGACAGGGGTGCATTGGATACGCAGTATTTT. Its protein product is CASSQDRGALDTQYF. J is TRBJ2-3 and V is TRBV7-9; 9 bases fit TRBD1. CDR1 SEHNR and CDR2 FQNEAQ come from the germline V gene (reference sequence). J was trimmed by 6 bases and V by 6 bases; bases with no gene match: 10. The CDR3 is made up of 15 amino acids.

On this clone: The same CDR3 also results from other DNA sequences found in this sample. The chain joins TRBV18 to TRBJ2-7; no definite D call. Germline CDR1 and CDR2: KGHSH and LQKENI. Trimming took off 3 bases at V and 6 bases at J, with 12 bases between the two ends. This CDR3 has 13 residues. CDR3 in DNA: TGTGCCAGCTCACCGGGCCTCGGTGGCGAGCAGTACTTC. It codes for CASSPGLGGEQYF.

The V call is TRBV6-6, the J call TRBJ2-3; possibly TRBD1 for D (5 bases). This CDR3 comprises 16 residues. Germline V lookup: CDR1 MNHNY, CDR2 SVGAGI (reference sequence). The ends were cut back, 4 bases at V and 4 bases at J, with 18 bases in the middle. CDR3 sequence (DNA): TGTGCCAGCAGTTCTAGGGCGGTGCAGGGTTCAGATACGCAGTATTTT. Protein product: CASSSRAVQGSDTQYF.

The chain has TRBV7-9 and TRBJ2-7; no firm D call. V was trimmed by 5 bases and J by 5 bases, leaving 7 bases between them. In germline, CDR1 is SEHNR, CDR2 FQNEAQ (reference sequence). The CDR3 runs to 11 residues. This CDR3 reads CASSTLDEQYF. DNA of the CDR3: TGTGCCAGCAGCACCTTAGACGAGCAGTACTTC. Full variable domain (outside the CDR3, taken from reference TRBV7-9 and TRBJ2-7): DTGVSQNPRHKITKRGQNVTFRCDPISEHNRLYWYRQTLGQGPEFLTYFQNEAQLEKSRLLSDRFSAERPKGSFSTLEIQRTEQGDSAMYLCASSTLDEQYFGPGTRLTVT.

The sample holds a few counts of this clone. V gene TRBV7-9 combines with J gene TRBJ2-3, with 7 bases identical to TRBD1. The germline gives CDR1 SEHNR, CDR2 FQNEAQ (reference sequence). With V trimmed by 9 bases and J by 3 bases, 12 bases remained unmatched. The CDR3 covers 15 residues. CDR3 residues: CASLPRQGWTDTQYF. CDR3 in DNA: TGTGCCAGTCTGCCCCGACAGGGATGGACAGATACGCAGTATTTT.

Of note for this clone: A read error may account for a junction end that differs from germline. The chain joins TRBV15 to TRBJ1-3; tentatively, D is TRBD1 (5 bases). The CDR3 runs to 17 residues. The germline V gene encodes CDR1 LNHNV and CDR2 YYDKDF (reference sequence). For the CDR3, the DNA is TGTGCCACCAGCAGAGGGGGCTTGCCGCTCTCTGGAAACACCACATATTTT. Encoded protein: CATSRGGLPLSGNTTYF.